The TCR beta chain described here comes from a study of blood T cell repertoires in COVID-19. Study-wide background: The United States, Italy and Spain provided the acute and convalescent COVID-19 samples. PBMCs, B-cell-depleted T cells, or T cells were the source of the cDNA or gDNA that made up the material.

Germline assignment: CDR1 MNHEY and CDR2 SMNVEV (reference sequence). This CDR3 comprises 15 residues. Trimming took off 2 bases at V and 2 bases at J, with 10 bases between the two ends. Source study methods: Amplification from reference gene primers served as the basis for estimated nucleated cell counts. Sequenced by immunoSEQ multiplex PCR; TCRdb stores in-frame clones only, minus some. V and J calls and clone size are as listed in that table; D and trimming were resolved from the DNA. The sample gives approximately 330,000 clones, roughly 90% of which show up once; 3% to 4% is in the top ten. This clonotype was sampled from a woman between 50 and 59 years old with active or convalescent COVID-19. The V call is TRBV27, the J call TRBJ1-5; possibly TRBD1 for D (5 bases). Sequencing was done on a sample of peripheral blood. The chain's CDR3 is CASSLNGGGNQPQHF. For the CDR3, the DNA is TGTGCCAGCAGTTTAAACGGGGGTGGCAATCAGCCCCAGCATTTT.